These 8 T cell receptor beta chains originate from one sample sequenced in a study of cytotoxic CD8 clonotypes in ibrutinib-treated CLL. Data came from immunoSEQ multiplex PCR; TCRdb stores just in-frame clones and leaves some out. Of 100,000 to 150,000 clones in the sample, roughly 88% were seen once. Sequenced material: PBMCs, taken after 24 months of ibrutinib treatment. These receptors were obtained from a human donor with chronic lymphocytic leukemia.

V is TRBV7-2 and J is TRBJ1-2, with no clear D. The CDR3 extends over 13 amino acids. Between the trimmed V and J ends, which lost 2 bases and 1 base, there was a span of 5 bases. Germline V gives CDR1 SGHTA, CDR2 FQGNSA. CDR3 bases: TGTGCCAGCAGCTTACAACTTAACTATGGCTACACCTTC. Its protein product is CASSLQLNYGYTF. The whole variable domain, remainder taken from reference TRBV7-2 and TRBJ1-2, is GAGVSQSPSNKVTEKGKDVELRCDPISGHTALYWYRQSLGQGLEFLIYFQGNSAPDKSGLPSDRFSAERTGGSVSTLTIQRTQQEDSAVYLCASSLQLNYGYTFGSGTRLTVV.

This chain connects TRBV6-4 to TRBJ2-3; the D gene is possibly TRBD1 (5 bases). CDR3 length: 16 residues. The germline CDR1 and CDR2 sequences are MRHNA and SNTAGT. Trimming left V 0 bases short and J 0 bases short, with 10 bases between. The CDR3 protein is CASSDSIQDSTDTQYF. DNA of the CDR3: TGTGCCAGCAGTGACTCTATACAGGATAGCACAGATACGCAGTATTTT.

J is TRBJ2-5 and V is TRBV9, with 12 nucleotides matching TRBD2. Germline CDR1 and CDR2: SGDLS and YYNGEE. Losses at the gene ends were 3 bases for V and 5 bases for J; bases not matched to a gene: 8. CDR3 size: 16 residues. For the CDR3, the DNA is TGTGCCAGCAGCGAACTAGCGGGGGGCGTTGGGGAGACCCAGTACTTC. Translation: CASSELAGGVGETQYF.

The chain employs TRBV5-4 and TRBJ2-7, with a weak D call TRBD1 (5 bases). Trimming stripped 3 bases from V and 3 bases from J, with 13 bases between. The length of the CDR3 is 14 residues. Germline V gives CDR1 SGHNT, CDR2 YYREEE (reference sequence). CDR3 in amino acids: CASSWGGAGYEQYF. In nucleotides, the CDR3 is TGTGCCAGCAGCTGGGGCGGAGCCGGCTACGAGCAGTACTTC.

The chain couples TRBV11-2 to TRBJ2-7; 7 bases align to TRBD2. In germline, CDR1 is SGHAT, CDR2 FQNNGV. This CDR3 is built from 15 residues. V trimming: 0 bases; J trimming: 2 bases; junction bases outside the gene matches: 4. CDR3 sequence (DNA): TGTGCCAGCAGCTTAGACCCTAGCGGCACCTACGAGCAGTACTTC. As protein: CASSLDPSGTYEQYF.

This CDR3 is CASSQEAVGQVDTQYF. CDR3 DNA sequence: TGCGCCAGCAGCCAAGAAGCGGTGGGGCAGGTAGATACGCAGTATTTT. The J gene is TRBJ2-3, the V gene TRBV4-1, with D possibly called TRBD1 or TRBD2 (5 bases each). The CDR3 covers 16 residues. The V end was cut by 0 bases, the J end by 5 bases, with 15 bases between. CDR1 and CDR2 from the germline V gene are MGHRA and YSYEKL.

The rearrangement uses TRBV28 and TRBJ2-5; tentatively, D is TRBD2 (6 bases). V was shortened by 8 bases and J by 5 bases, with 15 bases between the two germline ends. The CDR3 length is 13 residues. The V gene's germline CDR1 is MDHEN and CDR2 SYDVKM. This chain's CDR3 is CASGGPLQETQYF. In nucleotides, the CDR3 is TGTGCCAGCGGAGGGCCACTTCAGGAGACCCAGTACTTC. Full variable domain (remainder filled in from reference TRBV28 and TRBJ2-5): DVKVTQSSRYLVKRTGEKVFLECVQDMDHENMFWYRQDPGLGLRLIYFSYDVKMKEKGDIPEGYSVSREKKERFSLILESASTNQTSMYLCASGGPLQETQYFGPGTRLLVL.

The chain couples TRBV7-9 to TRBJ2-1; the D call may be TRBD1 or TRBD2 (5 bases each). This CDR3 comprises 10 residues. Trimming took off 11 bases at V and 6 bases at J, with 8 bases between the two ends. Germline CDR1 and CDR2: SEHNR and FQNEAQ (reference sequence). The CDR3 is CAWGFNEQFF. The CDR3 DNA follows: TGTGCCTGGGGGTTCAATGAGCAGTTCTTC.